A single sample is the source of the 3 T cell receptor beta chains below, sequenced in a study of identifying expanded T cells in peripheral blood. Data came from immunoSEQ multiplex PCR; TCRdb stores just in-frame clones and leaves some out. The sample records some 76,000 clones, almost 90% being singletons. Sequences were obtained from blood. All receptors derive from a person aged 18 to 75 in good health.

The V and J genes are TRBV4-1 and TRBJ2-1, with 9 positions matching TRBD1. V shed 3 bases, J shed 4 bases, and the junction held 4 bases outside the gene matches. The CDR3 contains 15 residues. Per the germline V gene, CDR1 is MGHRA and CDR2 is YSYEKL. The CDR3: CASSQGTGRYNEQFF. Here the CDR3 DNA reads TGCGCCAGCAGCCAGGGGACAGGGAGGTACAATGAGCAGTTCTTC.

The chain uses TRBV5-1 and TRBJ2-1; 8 positions match TRBD2. This CDR3 has 14 residues. Trimming at V came to 5 bases and at J to 4 bases, leaving 5 bases not matched to a gene. Germline CDR1 and CDR2: SGHRS and YFSETQ. For the CDR3, the DNA is TGCGCCAGCAGTAGCATAGCGGGGTACAATGAGCAGTTCTTC. Encoded protein: CASSSIAGYNEQFF.

The chain employs TRBV5-4 and TRBJ2-4; TRBD2 matches at 8 bases. Germline CDR1 and CDR2: SGHNT and YYREEE (reference sequence). The CDR3 is made up of 15 amino acids. The V segment lost 0 bases and the J segment 10 bases; nucleotides outside the gene matches: 9. The CDR3 nucleotides read TGTGCCAGCAGCTTGGAACGGGGGGGCCTGGGGATTCAGTACTTC. Residues: CASSLERGGLGIQYF.